Each of the 2 T cell receptor beta chains below was sequenced from the same sample in a study of early T cells in non-severe SARS-CoV-2 infection. Using its own MiXCR run on the 5' RACE reads, TCRdb lists one record per CDR3 protein. The sample carries 100,000 to 120,000 distinct CDR3 sequences, 9.5% to 13% recorded once. Material: whole blood. Receptors were obtained from an adult who was a healthcare worker with PCR-confirmed SARS-CoV-2 infection or an uninfected control (not recorded which).

The gene calls are TRBV11-1 and TRBJ2-7, with 8 bases matching TRBD1. The J segment lost 2 bases and the V segment lost 6 bases, leaving 6 bases of the junction unmatched. CDR3 length equals 14 residues. Germline loops: CDR1 SGHAT, CDR2 FQDESV (reference sequence). The CDR3 sequence is CASREDRVPYEQYF. CDR3 sequence (DNA): TGTGCCAGCAGAGAGGACAGGGTACCCTACGAGCAGTACTTC. Combining the CDR3 with reference TRBV11-1 and TRBJ2-7 gives the whole variable domain EAEVAQSPRYKITEKSQAVAFWCDPISGHATLYWYRQILGQGPELLVQFQDESVVDDSQLPKDRFSAERLKGVDSTLKIQPAELGDSAMYLCASREDRVPYEQYFGPGTRLTVT.

The table lists this clonotype with a few counts. The V and J genes are TRBV11-2 and TRBJ2-2, with a tentative D call TRBD2 (5 bases). Germline CDR1 is SGHAT and CDR2 is FQNNGV. V lost 5 bases, J lost 7 bases, and 11 bases lay in between. The CDR3 sequence is 13 residues long. The CDR3, as DNA: TGTGCCAGCAGCCTTAAGCGGAACGGGGAGCTGTTTTTT. Encoded protein: CASSLKRNGELFF.